This T cell receptor beta chain appears in the sequencing data of a study of PD-1 blockade in classical Hodgkin lymphoma. Whole-study findings and limits: In CD4+ cells, TCR diversity went up significantly by C4D1, but in CD8+ cells it did not. Healthy donors reportedly exceeded newly diagnosed patients in baseline TCR diversity.

The data were produced by immunoSEQ multiplex PCR, yet TCRdb's version contains in-frame clones alone and is incomplete. The profile covers about 20,000 clones, with approximately 80% appearing a single time and roughly 40% taken by the ten largest. On this clone: Its cognate antigen is unknown.

The time point: cycle 4 day 1 (C4D1), after more than five weeks of nivolumab. Relapse was seen in all patients after autologous stem cell transplantation, and brentuximab vedotin exposure was variable. Patients showed best responses of complete response, partial response or progressive disease. Germline loops: CDR1 MGHDK, CDR2 SYGVNS. The CDR3 is 11 amino acids. V gave up 9 bases and J gave up 5 bases, with 11 bases separating them. The sequencing here drew on peripheral blood mononuclear cells (PBMCs), taken before the fourth cycle of nivolumab. The source is a human donor with classical Hodgkin lymphoma. The gene calls are TRBV25-1 and TRBJ2-7; D gene uncertain. The DNA of the CDR3 is TGTGCCAGACCCCCCCCTCACGAGCAGTACTTC. This codes for CARPPPHEQYF.